The next 26 T cell receptor beta chains were all read from a single sample in a study of beta chain features in type 1 diabetes. cDNA synthesis used the whole RNA isolate, giving expressed TCRB sequences. The table came from immunoSEQ multiplex PCR; TCRdb's copy has only in-frame clones and leaves some out. The sample yields about 210,000 clones, under 13% seen once. Sequences were obtained from central memory CD4+ T cells from blood. The receptors originated from a man aged 18 to 29 in good health.

This clone turned up a few times. The chain carries TRBV5-4 and TRBJ2-3; 9 nucleotides match TRBD2. CDR1 is SGHNT and CDR2 is YYREEE in the germline V gene (reference sequence). The length of the CDR3 is 14 residues. J lost 2 bases, V lost 3 bases, and 1 base had no gene match. This chain's CDR3 is CASSSGLATDTQYF. CDR3 DNA: TGTGCCAGCAGCTCGGGACTAGCCACAGATACGCAGTATTTT. Together with reference TRBV5-4 and TRBJ2-3, the CDR3 gives the full variable domain: ETGVTQSPTHLIKTRGQQVTLRCSSQSGHNTVSWYQQALGQGPQFIFQYYREEENGRGNFPPRFSGLQFPNYSSELNVNALELDDSALYLCASSSGLATDTQYFGPGTRLTVL.

V usage is TRBV19 and J usage is TRBJ1-1; D call uncertain. The V gene's germline CDR1 is LNHDA and CDR2 SQIVND (reference sequence). With 9 bases removed from V and 1 base from J, the gap between germline ends came to 12 bases. The CDR3 is 13 amino acids. CDR3 sequence reads: CASRLGRNTEAFF. CDR3 DNA: TGTGCCAGCCGGTTAGGAAGGAACACTGAAGCTTTCTTT.

The chain has TRBV7-7 and TRBJ1-2, with D perhaps matching TRBD1 (5 bases). The V gene lost 6 bases and the J gene lost 2 bases, with 13 bases spanning the gap. The CDR3 length is 14 residues. The germline gives CDR1 SSHAT, CDR2 FNYEAQ (reference sequence). The DNA of the CDR3 is TGTGCCAGCAGACAACCGGCAGGGAACTATGGCTACACCTTC. It yields the protein CASRQPAGNYGYTF.

This clone was seen more than once but under ten times. The J gene is TRBJ1-4, the V gene TRBV4-1; D gene ambiguous. The CDR3 loop spans 14 amino acids. CDR1 is MGHRA and CDR2 is YSYEKL in the germline V gene. V lost 4 bases, J lost 8 bases, and 14 bases lay in between. The CDR3 reads CASSLFPPEEKLFF. The CDR3 DNA follows: TGCGCCAGCAGCCTGTTTCCGCCGGAGGAAAAACTGTTTTTT.

This clone was detected only a few times. The gene calls are TRBV4-3 and TRBJ1-4, with D perhaps matching TRBD1 (5 bases). Germline CDR1 is LGHNA and CDR2 is YSLEER. V lost 0 bases, J lost 2 bases, and 10 bases lay in between. The CDR3 extends over 16 amino acids. The CDR3 DNA reads TGCGCCAGCAGCCAAGACGGCCAGGGTACTAATGAAAAACTGTTTTTT. This sequence encodes CASSQDGQGTNEKLFF.

A few counts support this clone. The V and J genes are TRBV7-2 and TRBJ2-1; maybe TRBD1 (6 bases). Germline V gene data show CDR1 as SGHTA and CDR2 as FQGNSA. V was clipped by 2 bases and J by 10 bases, with 6 bases between them. The CDR3 is 11 amino acids. The CDR3, as DNA: TGTGCCAGCAGCTTAAGGGGGGAGCAGTTCTTC. Translating gives CASSLRGEQFF.

This clone was seen only a few times. The chain uses TRBV10-3 and TRBJ1-1, with a possible D match to TRBD1 (6 bases). Germline assignment: CDR1 ENHRY and CDR2 SYGVKD. This CDR3 has 12 amino acids. The germline V and J ends were trimmed by 6 bases and 8 bases, with 13 bases remaining between them. CDR3 region: CAIRNQGPEAFF. For the CDR3, the DNA is TGTGCCATCAGGAACCAGGGGCCCGAAGCTTTCTTT.

For this clone: The identical CDR3 is also encoded by other nucleotide sequences in the sample. This chain joins TRBV7-2 and TRBJ2-5, with 9 bases matching TRBD2. Germline assignment: CDR1 SGHTA and CDR2 FQGNSA. Germline trimming cut 1 base from V and 3 bases from J; bases unmatched to any gene: 0. The CDR3 extends over 14 amino acids. CDR3 DNA sequence: TGTGCCAGCAGCTTAGGACTAGCGGAAGAGACCCAGTACTTC. The encoded protein is CASSLGLAEETQYF.

This clone was seen a few times. CDR3 loop: CASSQDGQARDTQYF. CDR3 DNA: TGTGCCAGCAGCCAAGACGGCCAGGCTAGGGATACGCAGTATTTT. This rearrangement joins TRBV7-9 to TRBJ2-3; unclear D gene. The germline gives CDR1 SEHNR, CDR2 FQNEAQ (reference sequence). V was shortened by 5 bases and J by 6 bases, with 18 bases between the two germline ends. The CDR3 is made up of 15 amino acids.

The table lists this clone with many counts. The V call is TRBV5-1, the J call TRBJ2-1, with TRBD1 matching over 8 bases. Germline trimming cut 4 bases from V and 3 bases from J; bases unmatched to any gene: 9. The V gene's germline CDR1 is SGHRS and CDR2 YFSETQ. The CDR3 length is 16 residues. The CDR3 loop is CASSGLAGGVYNEQFF. The CDR3 nucleotides are TGCGCCAGCAGCGGGTTAGCAGGGGGCGTCTACAATGAGCAGTTCTTC. Variable domain in full (rest from reference TRBV5-1 and TRBJ2-1): KAGVTQTPRYLIKTRGQQVTLSCSPISGHRSVSWYQQTPGQGLQFLFEYFSETQRNKGNFPGRFSGRQFSNSRSEMNVSTLELGDSALYLCASSGLAGGVYNEQFFGPGTRLTVL.

The sample holds a few counts of this clone. The chain carries TRBV7-3 and TRBJ2-3; D is ambiguous. The V end lost 4 bases, the J end lost 6 bases, and 11 bases lay between the germline ends. Germline V gene sequence: CDR1 SGHTA, CDR2 FQGTGA. CDR3 size: 13 residues. The CDR3 bases are TGTGCCAGCAGCTCCGTGAGCGTCGATACGCAGTATTTT. This encodes CASSSVSVDTQYF.

This clone was seen more than once but under ten times. The chain has TRBV30 and TRBJ2-4, with D tentatively TRBD1 (5 bases). Trimming pared 3 bases from V and 6 bases from J, leaving 9 bases between. The CDR3 is 12 amino acids. Germline assignment: CDR1 GTSNPN and CDR2 SVGIG (reference sequence). The CDR3 region is CAWSGTGNIQYF. For the CDR3, the DNA is TGTGCCTGGAGCGGAACAGGAAACATTCAGTACTTC. The full variable domain, with the rest looked up from reference TRBV30 and TRBJ2-4, is SQTIHQWPATLVQPVGSPLSLECTVEGTSNPNLYWYRQAAGRGLQLLFYSVGIGQISSEVPQNLSASRPQDRQFILSSKKLLLSDSGFYLCAWSGTGNIQYFGAGTRLSVL.

This clone turned up a few times. The chain's CDR3 is CATGQGSSGNTIYF. DNA for the CDR3: TGTGCCACCGGACAGGGAAGCTCTGGAAACACCATATATTTT. The rearrangement uses TRBV15 and TRBJ1-3; 8 bases are shared with TRBD1. The CDR3 has 14 residues. Trimming removed 8 bases from V and 0 bases from J; junction bases left unmatched: 3. Germline values: CDR1 LNHNV, CDR2 YYDKDF (reference sequence).

This clone showed up just a few times. V gene TRBV7-9 combines with J gene TRBJ2-3; D is possibly TRBD1 (6 bases). Trimming left V 1 base short and J 6 bases short, with 11 bases between. Germline values: CDR1 SEHNR, CDR2 FQNEAQ (reference sequence). The CDR3 is 14 amino acids. CDR3 DNA: TGTGCCAGCAGCTTAGGCTCAGGGGAGGATACGCAGTATTTT. This gives the protein CASSLGSGEDTQYF.

This clone was seen ten or more times. This chain links TRBV5-1 with TRBJ2-2; D is unresolved. The germline V gene has CDR1 SGHRS and CDR2 YFSETQ. The CDR3 sequence is 14 residues long. Between the trimmed V and J ends, which lost 4 bases and 0 bases, there was a span of 7 bases. CDR3 residues: CASSQDPNTGELFF. In DNA form, the CDR3 reads TGCGCCAGCAGCCAGGACCCGAACACCGGGGAGCTGTTTTTT.

In the case of this clone: The junction and the germline gene differ at one end; a read error may be behind it. The V gene is TRBV29-1, the J gene TRBJ1-5; 8 bases agree with TRBD1. CDR1 and CDR2 (germline): SQVTM, ANQGSEA. This CDR3 spans 13 amino acids. The CDR3 protein is CSVGTGSHQPQHF. The CDR3 region has the DNA TGCAGCGTCGGGACAGGTAGCCATCAGCCCCAGCATTTT.

This chain joins TRBV10-3 and TRBJ2-2; possible D gene TRBD1, 6 bases. Germline V gene lookup returns CDR1 ENHRY and CDR2 SYGVKD. The CDR3 loop spans 14 amino acids. Trimming removed 6 bases from V and 0 bases from J, with 8 bases in between. CDR3 region: CAIRQGTNTGELFF. Written as DNA, the CDR3 is TGTGCCATCAGACAGGGTACGAACACCGGGGAGCTGTTTTTT.

This clone is categorized as medium-sized. For the CDR3, the DNA is TGTGCCAGCTCACCTGCTAGCGGGAGTGGCGATACGCAGTATTTT. It is translated as CASSPASGSGDTQYF. V is TRBV18 and J is TRBJ2-3; TRBD2 agrees at 10 bases. CDR1 and CDR2 from the germline V gene are KGHSH and LQKENI. V lost 3 bases and J lost 6; bases outside the gene matches: 6. The CDR3 totals 15 residues. Variable domain in full (rest from reference TRBV18 and TRBJ2-3): NAGVMQNPRHLVRRRGQEARLRCSPMKGHSHVYWYRQLPEEGLKFMVYLQKENIIDESGMPKERFSAEFPKEGPSILRIQQVVRGDSAAYFCASSPASGSGDTQYFGPGTRLTVL.

V gene TRBV28 combines with J gene TRBJ2-1; TRBD2 is a possible D gene (7 bases). The CDR3 runs 15 residues. V was cut by 6 bases and J by 0 bases, with 12 bases left in between. Germline V gene lookup returns CDR1 MDHEN and CDR2 SYDVKM. The CDR3 is CASSPGGPSYNEQFF. The DNA for the CDR3 is TGTGCCAGCAGCCCCGGGGGGCCCTCCTACAATGAGCAGTTCTTC.

V and J are TRBV6-5 and TRBJ2-7, with D maybe TRBD2 (6 bases). The ends were cut back, 5 bases at V and 0 bases at J, with 11 bases in the middle. The germline V gene encodes CDR1 MNHEY and CDR2 SVGAGI. There are 14 residues in the CDR3. The CDR3 DNA sequence: TGTGCCAGCAGTCGAGCGGGTAGCTCCTACGAGCAGTACTTC. This sequence encodes CASSRAGSSYEQYF.

This clone has more than one count but fewer than ten. The chain recombines TRBV7-9 with TRBJ1-1; a weak D match, TRBD1 (5 bases). Germline-derived CDR1 and CDR2 are SEHNR and FQNEAQ (reference sequence). The CDR3 length is 14 residues. V lost 7 bases and J lost 1, with 13 bases in between. The CDR3 is CASTITTANTEAFF. The CDR3 region has the DNA TGTGCCAGCACCATTACGACAGCGAACACTGAAGCTTTCTTT.

This clone was recorded at least ten times. The chain employs TRBV30 and TRBJ2-5; possibly TRBD2 for D (6 bases). The CDR3 is made up of 14 amino acids. Germline V gene data show CDR1 as GTSNPN and CDR2 as SVGIG (reference sequence). Trimming cost V 0 bases and J 5 bases, with 13 bases left between them. The CDR3 DNA sequence: TGTGCCTGGAGTGTGGGGGGACTCGGGGAGACCCAGTACTTC. Its protein product is CAWSVGGLGETQYF.

The chain employs TRBV9 and TRBJ2-2, with D unclear. The ends were cut back, 4 bases at V and 3 bases at J, with 10 bases in the middle. CDR1 is SGDLS, CDR2 YYNGEE, per germline. CDR3 length equals 14 residues. The DNA of the CDR3 is TGTGCCAGCAGCCCCACCGGGTACACCGGGGAGCTGTTTTTT. Its translation: CASSPTGYTGELFF.

This clone was detected ten times or more. The chain carries TRBV29-1 and TRBJ2-7, with unresolved D. V lost 4 bases, J lost 3 bases, and 7 bases lay in between. Germline-derived CDR1 and CDR2 are SQVTM and ANQGSEA. This CDR3 spans 11 amino acids. CDR3 DNA sequence: TGCAGCGTTGTTAATGGCTACGAGCAGTACTTC. Its protein product is CSVVNGYEQYF.

This clone was counted only a few times. The J gene is TRBJ2-7, the V gene TRBV18; D is possibly TRBD1 or TRBD2 (5 bases each). CDR1 is KGHSH, CDR2 LQKENI, per germline. The length of the CDR3 is 15 residues. V shed 6 bases and J shed 4 bases, with 19 bases lying between them. CDR3 region: CASSPRRGDEYEQYF. The DNA of the CDR3 is TGTGCCAGCTCCCCTAGGCGAGGGGACGAGTACGAGCAGTACTTC. The variable domain in full, with the rest retrieved from reference TRBV18 and TRBJ2-7, is NAGVMQNPRHLVRRRGQEARLRCSPMKGHSHVYWYRQLPEEGLKFMVYLQKENIIDESGMPKERFSAEFPKEGPSILRIQQVVRGDSAAYFCASSPRRGDEYEQYFGPGTRLTVT.

This clone was recorded at least ten times. J is TRBJ2-7 and V is TRBV18; TRBD1 matches 9 bases. V lost 0 bases and J lost 6; bases outside the gene matches: 6. CDR3 length: 15 residues. Germline V gene lookup returns CDR1 KGHSH and CDR2 LQKENI. In nucleotides, the CDR3 is TGTGCCAGCTCACCACCGACAGGGGGGGAGGCCGAGCAGTACTTC. Protein product: CASSPPTGGEAEQYF.